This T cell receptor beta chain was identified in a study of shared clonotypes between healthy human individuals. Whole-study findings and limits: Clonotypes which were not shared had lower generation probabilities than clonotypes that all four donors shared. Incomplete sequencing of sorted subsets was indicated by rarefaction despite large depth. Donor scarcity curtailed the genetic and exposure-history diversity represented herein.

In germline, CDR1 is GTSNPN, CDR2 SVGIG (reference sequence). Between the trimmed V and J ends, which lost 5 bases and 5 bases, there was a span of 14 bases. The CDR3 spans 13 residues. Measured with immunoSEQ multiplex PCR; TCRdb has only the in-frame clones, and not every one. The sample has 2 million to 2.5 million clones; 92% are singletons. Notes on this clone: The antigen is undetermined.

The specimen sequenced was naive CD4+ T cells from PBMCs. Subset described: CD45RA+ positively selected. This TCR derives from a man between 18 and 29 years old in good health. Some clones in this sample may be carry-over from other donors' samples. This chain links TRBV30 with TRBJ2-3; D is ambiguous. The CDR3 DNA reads TGTGCCTGGGAGACATCGGTCCGAGATACGCAGTATTTT. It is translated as CAWETSVRDTQYF.